A single sample gave rise to the 23 T cell receptor beta chains below, sequenced in a study of blood T cell repertoires in COVID-19. TCRdb's copy holds only in-frame clones and misses some; the assay was immunoSEQ multiplex PCR. The sample lists approximately 240,000 clones; about 89% were seen once. Sequencing was carried out using PBMCs or T cells enriched from blood (not recorded which). The origin of the receptors is a woman younger than 30 who had recovered from COVID-19.

The chain joins TRBV3-1 (or the pseudogene TRBV3-2) to TRBJ1-1, with 7 nucleotides matching TRBD1. V shed 0 bases, J shed 7 bases, and the junction held 14 bases outside the gene matches. CDR1 is LGHDT, CDR2 YNNKEL, per germline (reference sequence). This CDR3 has 17 amino acids. The CDR3 nucleotides are TGTGCCAGCAGCCAAGATTCCCTAAAGACAGGGACACTTGAAGCTTTCTTT. It translates to CASSQDSLKTGTLEAFF.

The J gene is TRBJ1-3, the V gene TRBV5-5, with 7 positions matching TRBD1. Germline trimming cut 4 bases from V and 0 bases from J; bases unmatched to any gene: 4. This CDR3 region has 15 residues. CDR1 and CDR2 from the germline V gene are SGHKS and YYEKEE (reference sequence). DNA for the CDR3: TGTGCCAGCAGCCCGGGACAGCTCTCTGGAAACACCATATATTTT. Translated, it gives CASSPGQLSGNTIYF.

This clone came up many times. This chain joins TRBV18 and TRBJ2-6; D might be TRBD2 (6 bases). The CDR3 extends over 17 amino acids. The germline gives CDR1 KGHSH, CDR2 LQKENI. Deletions cut 3 bases from V and 0 bases from J, with 12 bases between. The chain's CDR3 is CASSPTGVSSGANVLTF. For the CDR3, the DNA is TGTGCCAGCTCACCGACGGGGGTAAGCTCTGGGGCCAACGTCCTGACTTTC.

The chain links TRBV10-3 to TRBJ1-1; D uncertain. The germline V gene encodes CDR1 ENHRY and CDR2 SYGVKD. Trimming took off 0 bases at V and 11 bases at J, with 13 bases between the two ends. The CDR3 is made up of 13 amino acids. The DNA for the CDR3 is TGTGCCATCAGTGAGTCGGGAGCTTTGGACGCTTTCTTT. This gives the protein CAISESGALDAFF.

The genes are TRBV19 and TRBJ2-7, with 7 bases fitting TRBD1. The CDR3 is 13 amino acids. The germline V gene has CDR1 LNHDA and CDR2 SQIVND (reference sequence). The V segment lost 3 bases and the J segment 3 bases; nucleotides outside the gene matches: 2. CDR3 in DNA: TGTGCCAGTAGTATCGACAGGGACTACGAGCAGTACTTC. Its protein product is CASSIDRDYEQYF.

For the CDR3, the DNA is TGTGCCAGCAGCGTATCGGAGCGGGCTGTGGGCGGTACGCAGTATTTT. Its translation is CASSVSERAVGGTQYF. The V call is TRBV9, the J call TRBJ2-3, with D possibly being TRBD2 (6 bases). There are 16 residues in the CDR3. The germline V gene has CDR1 SGDLS and CDR2 YYNGEE. V was shortened by 1 base and J by 8 bases, with 20 bases between the two germline ends.

The sample holds one count of this clone. The chain recombines TRBV3-1 (or the pseudogene TRBV3-2) with TRBJ1-2, with a possible D match to TRBD1 (6 bases). Trimming pared 3 bases from V and 5 bases from J, leaving 16 bases between. This CDR3 is 15 amino acids long. The germline V gene encodes CDR1 LGHDT and CDR2 YNNKEL (reference sequence). The DNA for the CDR3 is TGTGCCAGCAGCCATGAGGGGAGACAGGCGTATGGCTACACCTTC. Amino acids: CASSHEGRQAYGYTF.

V gene TRBV18 combines with J gene TRBJ1-1, with a tentative D call TRBD1 (5 bases). The V end lost 2 bases, the J end lost 4 bases, and 11 bases lay between the germline ends. Germline V gene lookup returns CDR1 KGHSH and CDR2 LQKENI. This CDR3 has 14 amino acids. CDR3 sequence: CASSPSSGGTEAFF. The CDR3 coding sequence is TGTGCCAGCTCACCAAGTTCGGGGGGCACTGAAGCTTTCTTT.

The rearrangement joins TRBV19 to TRBJ1-2, with TRBD1 as a possible D gene (5 bases). Germline CDR1 LNHDA, CDR2 SQIVND (reference sequence). V dropped 5 bases and J dropped 8 bases, with 18 bases sitting between them. This CDR3 is built from 14 residues. CDR3 nucleotides: TGTGCCAGTAGTGTGAATTGGGGCCAAAACGGCTACACCTTC. Protein: CASSVNWGQNGYTF.

The chain recombines TRBV3-1 (or the pseudogene TRBV3-2) with TRBJ2-5; TRBD2 aligns across 8 bases. The CDR3 length is 17 residues. In germline, CDR1 is LGHDT, CDR2 YNNKEL (reference sequence). The trim removed 8 bases at V and 9 bases at J, leaving 23 bases unmatched. The CDR3 is CASAPSGSRTRLAAQYF. In DNA, the CDR3 is TGTGCCAGCGCACCAAGCGGGAGTCGAACCCGACTCGCGGCCCAGTACTTC.

This sequence joins TRBV9 and TRBJ2-5, with 8 bases matching TRBD2. From germline, CDR1 is SGDLS and CDR2 YYNGEE. CDR3 length: 15 residues. After removal of 0 bases from V and 4 bases from J, the junction contained 5 bases not matched to a gene. CDR3: CASSVAGGARETQYF. For the CDR3, the DNA is TGTGCCAGCAGCGTAGCGGGAGGGGCACGAGAGACCCAGTACTTC.

The chain uses TRBV5-1 and TRBJ1-2; a weak D match, TRBD1 (5 bases). From germline, CDR1 is SGHRS and CDR2 YFSETQ. This CDR3 spans 15 amino acids. Trimming removed 0 bases at V and 0 bases at J, with 9 bases between. The CDR3 loop is CASSLAGGTNYGYTF. The CDR3 bases are TGCGCCAGCAGCTTGGCCGGGGGGACTAACTATGGCTACACCTTC.

The chain combines TRBV18 with TRBJ1-1, with D possibly TRBD1 on 5 matching bases. V was trimmed by 9 bases and J by 4 bases, leaving 21 bases between them. The CDR3 is made up of 15 amino acids. Germline CDR1 is KGHSH and CDR2 is LQKENI. The CDR3: CASSLEGLWVTEAFF. The CDR3 nucleotides are TGTGCCAGTTCCCTTGAGGGACTCTGGGTCACTGAAGCTTTCTTT.

This clone was seen more than once but under ten times. The rearrangement joins TRBV3-1 (or the pseudogene TRBV3-2) to TRBJ2-5; 10 nucleotides agree with TRBD2. V trimming: 0 bases; J trimming: 2 bases; junction bases outside the gene matches: 9. The CDR3 has 18 amino acids. The germline CDR1 and CDR2 sequences are LGHDT and YNNKEL (reference sequence). CDR3 nucleotides: TGTGCCAGCAGCCAAGATGGAGCAGCGGGGGGGGGTCAAGAGACCCAGTACTTC. This codes for CASSQDGAAGGGQETQYF.

This clone has just one count. The V and J genes are TRBV2 and TRBJ1-3, with D hard to call. Germline assignment: CDR1 SNHLY and CDR2 FYNNEI. Trimming took off 1 base at V and 0 bases at J, with 4 bases between the two ends. The CDR3 totals 14 residues. This CDR3 reads CASSEGISGNTIYF. Written as DNA, the CDR3 is TGTGCCAGCAGTGAAGGTATCTCTGGAAACACCATATATTTT.

The chain carries TRBV3-1 (or the pseudogene TRBV3-2) and TRBJ1-5, with no clear D. The CDR3 covers 14 residues. CDR1 LGHDT and CDR2 YNNKEL come from the germline V gene (reference sequence). Trimming shortened V by 4 bases and J by 1 base, and 8 bases separated the two germline ends. CDR3 sequence reads: CASSPAVSNQPQHF. In DNA form, the CDR3 reads TGTGCCAGCAGCCCTGCAGTGAGCAATCAGCCCCAGCATTTT.

The chain is built from TRBV28 and TRBJ1-2; the match to TRBD1 covers 11 bases. Germline CDR1 MDHEN, CDR2 SYDVKM. This CDR3 is built from 14 residues. J gave up 3 bases and V 4 bases, and 1 base lay outside the gene matches. The CDR3, as DNA: TGTGCCAGCAGTTGGACAGGGGGCGACTATGGCTACACCTTC. Translating it yields CASSWTGGDYGYTF.

The chain links TRBV29-1 to TRBJ2-1, with a weak D call TRBD1 (6 bases). CDR1 is SQVTM and CDR2 is ANQGSEA in the germline V gene. V was pared by 3 bases and J by 5 bases, with 14 bases between. The CDR3 has 14 amino acids. CDR3 DNA sequence: TGCAGCGTTGACCCCCAGGGGTGGGACAATGAGCAGTTCTTC. Its translation: CSVDPQGWDNEQFF.

The CDR3 DNA reads TGTGCCAGCAGCCAAGGCAGGGGGCCTGGCACCGGGGAGCTGTTTTTT. Translation: CASSQGRGPGTGELFF. This chain joins TRBV3-1 (or the pseudogene TRBV3-2) and TRBJ2-2; 8 nucleotides align to TRBD1. The CDR3 contains 16 residues. Looked up from germline, CDR1 is LGHDT and CDR2 is YNNKEL (reference sequence). V dropped 1 base and J dropped 4; count of bases not matched to a gene: 5.

The chain employs TRBV28 and TRBJ1-1; TRBD1 is a possible D gene (5 bases). Trimming pared 5 bases from V and 0 bases from J, leaving 13 bases between. CDR1 MDHEN and CDR2 SYDVKM come from the germline V gene. This CDR3 contains 15 residues. CDR3 loop: CASSLPTTVNTEAFF. In nucleotides, the CDR3 is TGTGCCAGCAGTCTGCCGACGACAGTGAACACTGAAGCTTTCTTT.

This clone was detected a few times. The chain carries TRBV10-2 and TRBJ1-1, with D possibly being TRBD1 (6 bases). Trimming left V 8 bases short and J 1 base short, with 11 bases between. Looked up from germline, CDR1 is WSHSY and CDR2 is SAAADI. This CDR3 has 13 residues. The CDR3 bases are TGCGCCAGCGGAGGACAGCCGAACACTGAAGCTTTCTTT. It is translated as CASGGQPNTEAFF.

The genes are TRBV19 and TRBJ1-5, with a weak D call TRBD1 (5 bases). Trimming stripped 3 bases from V and 4 bases from J, with 13 bases between. The germline gives CDR1 LNHDA, CDR2 SQIVND (reference sequence). The CDR3 consists of 15 residues. The CDR3: CASSILGRDNQPQHF. The DNA of the CDR3 is TGTGCCAGTAGTATTCTGGGCAGGGATAATCAGCCCCAGCATTTT.

This clone was detected once. V is TRBV12-3 or TRBV12-4 and J is TRBJ1-5; 7 bases map to TRBD1. Germline trimming cut 5 bases from V and 2 bases from J; bases unmatched to any gene: 0. The length of the CDR3 is 13 residues. In DNA form, the CDR3 reads TGTGCCAGCAGTCAGGGGGGCAATCAGCCCCAGCATTTT. It translates to CASSQGGNQPQHF.